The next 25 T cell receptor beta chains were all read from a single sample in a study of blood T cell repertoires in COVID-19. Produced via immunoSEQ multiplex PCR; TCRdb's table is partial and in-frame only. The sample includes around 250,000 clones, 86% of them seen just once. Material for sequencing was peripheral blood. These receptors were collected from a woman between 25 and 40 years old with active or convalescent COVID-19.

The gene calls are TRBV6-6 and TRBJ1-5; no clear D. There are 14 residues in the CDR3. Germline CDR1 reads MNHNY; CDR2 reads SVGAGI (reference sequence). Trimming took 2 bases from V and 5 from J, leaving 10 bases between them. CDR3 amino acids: CASSYRRVDQPQHF. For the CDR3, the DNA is TGTGCCAGCAGTTACAGGCGGGTCGATCAGCCCCAGCATTTT.

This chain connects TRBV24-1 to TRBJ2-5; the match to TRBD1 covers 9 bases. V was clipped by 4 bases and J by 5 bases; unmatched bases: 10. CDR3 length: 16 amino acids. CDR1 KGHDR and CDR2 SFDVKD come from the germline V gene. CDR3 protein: CATSEGAGTGIETQYF. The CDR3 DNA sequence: TGTGCCACCAGTGAGGGGGCCGGGACAGGGATTGAGACCCAGTACTTC.

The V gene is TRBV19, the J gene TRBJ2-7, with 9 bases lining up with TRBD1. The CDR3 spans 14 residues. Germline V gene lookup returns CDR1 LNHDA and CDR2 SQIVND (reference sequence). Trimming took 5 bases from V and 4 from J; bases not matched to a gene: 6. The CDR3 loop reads CASSLRDRVYEQYF. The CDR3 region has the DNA TGTGCCAGTAGTCTCCGGGACAGGGTGTACGAGCAGTACTTC.

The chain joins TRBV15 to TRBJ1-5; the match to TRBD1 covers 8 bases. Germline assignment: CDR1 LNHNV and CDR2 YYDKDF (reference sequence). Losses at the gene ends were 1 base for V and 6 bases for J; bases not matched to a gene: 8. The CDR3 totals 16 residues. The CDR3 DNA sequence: TGTGCCACCAGCAGAGTCCCGGACAGGGATTTTCAGCCCCAGCATTTT. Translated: CATSRVPDRDFQPQHF.

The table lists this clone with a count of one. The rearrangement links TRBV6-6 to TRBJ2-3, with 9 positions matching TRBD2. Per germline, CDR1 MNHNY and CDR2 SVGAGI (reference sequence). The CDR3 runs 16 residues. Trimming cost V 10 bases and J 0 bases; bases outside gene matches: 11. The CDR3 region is CATRRRGGASTDTQYF. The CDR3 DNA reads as TGTGCCACCCGTCGGCGGGGGGGGGCTAGCACAGATACGCAGTATTTT.

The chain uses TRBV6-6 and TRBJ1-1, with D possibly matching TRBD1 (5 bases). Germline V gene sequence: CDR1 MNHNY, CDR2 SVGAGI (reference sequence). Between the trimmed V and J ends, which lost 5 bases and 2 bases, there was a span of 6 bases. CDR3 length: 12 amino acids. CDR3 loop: CASSDSNTEAFF. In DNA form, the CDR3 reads TGTGCCAGCAGTGACAGTAACACTGAAGCTTTCTTT.

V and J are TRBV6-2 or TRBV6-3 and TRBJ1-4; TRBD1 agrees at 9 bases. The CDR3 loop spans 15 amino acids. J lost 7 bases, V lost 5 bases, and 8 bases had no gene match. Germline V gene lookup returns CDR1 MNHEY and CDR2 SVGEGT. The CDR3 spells CASSLPDRGGEKLFF. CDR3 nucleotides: TGTGCCAGCAGTCTCCCGGACAGGGGAGGTGAAAAACTGTTTTTT.

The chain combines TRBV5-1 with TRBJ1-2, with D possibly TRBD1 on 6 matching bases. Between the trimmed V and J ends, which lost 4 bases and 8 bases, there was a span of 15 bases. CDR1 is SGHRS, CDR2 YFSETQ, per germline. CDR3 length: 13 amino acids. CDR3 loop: CASSSQQGDGYTF. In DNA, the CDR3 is TGCGCCAGCAGCAGCCAACAGGGTGACGGCTACACCTTC. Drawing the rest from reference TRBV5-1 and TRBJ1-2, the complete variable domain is KAGVTQTPRYLIKTRGQQVTLSCSPISGHRSVSWYQQTPGQGLQFLFEYFSETQRNKGNFPGRFSGRQFSNSRSEMNVSTLELGDSALYLCASSSQQGDGYTFGSGTRLTVV.

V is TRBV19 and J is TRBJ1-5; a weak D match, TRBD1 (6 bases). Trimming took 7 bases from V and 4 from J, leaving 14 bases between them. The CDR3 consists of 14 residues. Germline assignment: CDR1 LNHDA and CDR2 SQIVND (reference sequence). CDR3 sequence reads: CASTVNRANQPQHF. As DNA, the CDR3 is TGTGCCAGTACCGTCAACAGGGCTAATCAGCCCCAGCATTTT.

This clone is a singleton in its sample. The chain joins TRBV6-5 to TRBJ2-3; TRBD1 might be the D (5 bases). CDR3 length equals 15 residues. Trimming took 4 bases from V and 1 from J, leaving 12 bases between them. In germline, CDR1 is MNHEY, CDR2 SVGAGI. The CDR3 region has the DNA TGTGCCAGCAGTTTCATTAGGGGTGGCACAGATACGCAGTATTTT. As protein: CASSFIRGGTDTQYF.

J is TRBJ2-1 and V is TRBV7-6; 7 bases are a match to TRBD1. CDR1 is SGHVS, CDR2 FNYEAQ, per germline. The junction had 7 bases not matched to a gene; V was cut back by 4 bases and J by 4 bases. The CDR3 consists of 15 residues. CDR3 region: CASSSEGARYNEQFF. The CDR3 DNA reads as TGTGCCAGCAGCTCAGAGGGGGCGCGGTACAATGAGCAGTTCTTC.

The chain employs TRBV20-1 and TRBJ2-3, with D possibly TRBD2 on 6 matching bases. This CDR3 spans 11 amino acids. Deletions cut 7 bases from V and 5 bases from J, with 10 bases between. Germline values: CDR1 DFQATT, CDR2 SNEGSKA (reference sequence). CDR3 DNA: TGCAGTGGGGGGGTGGGAGATACGCAGTATTTT. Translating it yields CSGGVGDTQYF.

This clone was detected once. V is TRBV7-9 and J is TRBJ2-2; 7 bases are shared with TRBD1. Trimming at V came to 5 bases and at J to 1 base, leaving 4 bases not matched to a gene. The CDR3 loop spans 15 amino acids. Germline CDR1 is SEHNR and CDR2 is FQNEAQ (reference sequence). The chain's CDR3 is CASSQRTGNTGELFF. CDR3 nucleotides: TGTGCCAGCAGCCAACGGACAGGGAACACCGGGGAGCTGTTTTTT.

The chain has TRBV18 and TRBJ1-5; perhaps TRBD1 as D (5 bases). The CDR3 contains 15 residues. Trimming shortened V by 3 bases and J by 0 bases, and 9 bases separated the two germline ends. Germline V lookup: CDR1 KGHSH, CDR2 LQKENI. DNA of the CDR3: TGTGCCAGCTCACCCTCGGGGGGTAGCAATCAGCCCCAGCATTTT. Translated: CASSPSGGSNQPQHF.

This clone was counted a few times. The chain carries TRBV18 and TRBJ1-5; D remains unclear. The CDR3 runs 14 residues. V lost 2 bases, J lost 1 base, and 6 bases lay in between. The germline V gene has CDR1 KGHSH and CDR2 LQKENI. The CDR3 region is CASSPEESNQPQHF. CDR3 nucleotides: TGTGCCAGCTCACCAGAAGAGAGCAATCAGCCCCAGCATTTT.

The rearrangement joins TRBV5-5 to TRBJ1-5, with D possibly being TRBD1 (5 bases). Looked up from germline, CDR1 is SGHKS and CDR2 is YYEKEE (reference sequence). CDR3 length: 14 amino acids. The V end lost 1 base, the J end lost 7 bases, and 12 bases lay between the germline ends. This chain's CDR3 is CASSLSGGEQPQHF. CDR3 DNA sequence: TGTGCCAGCAGCTTGTCTGGGGGGGAACAGCCCCAGCATTTT.

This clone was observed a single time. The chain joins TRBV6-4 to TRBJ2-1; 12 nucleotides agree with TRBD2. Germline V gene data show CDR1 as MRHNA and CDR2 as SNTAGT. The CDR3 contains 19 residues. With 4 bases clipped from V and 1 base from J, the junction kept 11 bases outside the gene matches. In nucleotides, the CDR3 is TGTGCCAGCAGTGTAGGACTAGCGGGAAGAGGAAGGTCCTACAATGAGCAGTTCTTC. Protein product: CASSVGLAGRGRSYNEQFF.

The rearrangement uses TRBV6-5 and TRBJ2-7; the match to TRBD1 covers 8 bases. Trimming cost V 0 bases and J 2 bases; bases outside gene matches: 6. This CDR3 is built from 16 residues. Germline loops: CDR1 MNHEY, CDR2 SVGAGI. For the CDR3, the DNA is TGTGCCAGCAGTTACTCCCGGGACAGGCGAGCCTACGAGCAGTACTTC. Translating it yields CASSYSRDRRAYEQYF.

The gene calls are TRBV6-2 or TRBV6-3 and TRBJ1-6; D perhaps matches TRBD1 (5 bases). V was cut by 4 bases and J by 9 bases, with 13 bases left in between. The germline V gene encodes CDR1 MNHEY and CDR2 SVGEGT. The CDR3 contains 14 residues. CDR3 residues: CASSSGGLVSPLHF. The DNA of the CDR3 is TGTGCCAGCAGTTCGGGGGGTCTCGTTTCACCCCTCCACTTT.

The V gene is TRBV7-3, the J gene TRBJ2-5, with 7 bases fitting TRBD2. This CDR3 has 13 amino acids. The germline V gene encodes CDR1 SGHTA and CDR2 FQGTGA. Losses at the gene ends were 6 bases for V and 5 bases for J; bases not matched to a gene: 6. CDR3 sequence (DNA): TGTGCCAGCAGTTATCAGGGAGGGGAGACCCAGTACTTC. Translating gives CASSYQGGETQYF.

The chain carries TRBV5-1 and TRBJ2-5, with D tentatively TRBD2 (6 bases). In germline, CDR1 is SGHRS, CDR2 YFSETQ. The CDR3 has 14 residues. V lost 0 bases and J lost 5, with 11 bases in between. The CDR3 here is CASSLVSGGETQYF. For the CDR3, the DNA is TGCGCCAGCAGCTTGGTTTCTGGAGGGGAGACCCAGTACTTC.

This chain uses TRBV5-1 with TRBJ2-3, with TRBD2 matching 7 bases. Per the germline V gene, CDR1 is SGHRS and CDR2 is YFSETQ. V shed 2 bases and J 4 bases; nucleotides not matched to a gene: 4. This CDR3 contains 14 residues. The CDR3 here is CASSLEGRADTQYF. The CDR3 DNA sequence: TGCGCCAGCAGCTTAGAGGGGAGGGCAGATACGCAGTATTTT.

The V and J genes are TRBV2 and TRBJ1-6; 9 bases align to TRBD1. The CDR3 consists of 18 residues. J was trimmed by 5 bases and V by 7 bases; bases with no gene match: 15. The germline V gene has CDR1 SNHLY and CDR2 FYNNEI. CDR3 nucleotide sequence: TGTGCCAGCACAAGGGGACAGGGTAGACCGTTGAATAATTCACCCCTCCACTTT. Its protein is CASTRGQGRPLNNSPLHF.

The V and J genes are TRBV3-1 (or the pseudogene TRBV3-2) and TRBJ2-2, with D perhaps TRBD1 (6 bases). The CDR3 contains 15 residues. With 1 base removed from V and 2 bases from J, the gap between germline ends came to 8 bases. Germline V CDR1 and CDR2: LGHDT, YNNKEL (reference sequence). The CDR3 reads CASSQGGHNTGELFF. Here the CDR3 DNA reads TGTGCCAGCAGCCAAGGGGGACATAACACCGGGGAGCTGTTTTTT.

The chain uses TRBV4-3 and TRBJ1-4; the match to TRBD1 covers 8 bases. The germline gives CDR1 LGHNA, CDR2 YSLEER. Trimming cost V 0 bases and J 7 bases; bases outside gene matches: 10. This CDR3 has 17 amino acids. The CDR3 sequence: CASSQEAAGGAGEKLFF. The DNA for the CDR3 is TGCGCCAGCAGCCAAGAAGCGGCAGGGGGCGCGGGTGAAAAACTGTTTTTT.